This entry lists 29 T cell receptor beta chains sequenced from one sample in a study of cytomegalovirus exposure and HLA in healthy donors. This table comes from immunoSEQ multiplex PCR, and its TCRdb copy is limited to in-frame clones, with some not included. Of fewer than 350,000 clones listed, 88% are singletons. The sample consisted of PBMCs. The origin of the receptors is a woman aged 18-29 years in good health and CMV-seronegative.

The chain links TRBV6-5 to TRBJ1-1; no clear D. The V and J ends lost 8 bases and 0 bases respectively, with 10 bases between them. CDR1 and CDR2 (germline): MNHEY, SVGAGI. This CDR3 is built from 13 residues. CDR3 region: CASSWELNTEAFF. CDR3 DNA: TGTGCCAGCTCATGGGAGTTGAACACTGAAGCTTTCTTT.

The chain recombines TRBV30 with TRBJ2-5; D is perhaps TRBD1 (6 bases). The germline V and J ends were trimmed by 2 bases and 5 bases, with 12 bases remaining between them. Germline V gives CDR1 GTSNPN, CDR2 SVGIG (reference sequence). The length of the CDR3 is 13 residues. The CDR3 sequence: CAWSHRAWETQYF. The CDR3 coding sequence is TGTGCCTGGAGTCACAGGGCCTGGGAGACCCAGTACTTC.

The CDR3 is CASSKDRSANTGELFF. CDR3 bases: TGCGCCAGCAGCAAAGACAGAAGCGCGAACACCGGGGAGCTGTTTTTT. The chain combines TRBV5-1 with TRBJ2-2; possibly TRBD1 for D (5 bases). V lost 4 bases, J lost 0 bases, and 13 bases lay in between. Germline CDR1 SGHRS, CDR2 YFSETQ. The CDR3 runs 16 residues.

This chain joins TRBV27 and TRBJ2-3; 8 bases fit TRBD2. Germline-derived CDR1 and CDR2 are MNHEY and SMNVEV (reference sequence). The CDR3 length is 18 residues. V was pared by 10 bases and J by 6 bases, with 24 bases of the junction left unmatched. DNA of the CDR3: TGTGCCACCACCTCAAGGGGCGGGAGGACGAGGGAAGGGGATACGCAGTATTTT. Its protein product is CATTSRGGRTREGDTQYF.

This chain connects TRBV19 to TRBJ1-5; the match to TRBD1 covers 12 bases. The CDR3 totals 16 residues. Germline assignment: CDR1 LNHDA and CDR2 SQIVND (reference sequence). The J segment lost 2 bases and the V segment lost 9 bases, leaving 8 bases of the junction unmatched. The CDR3, as DNA: TGTGCCAGCCGGGACAGGGGGCGAAGCGGCAATCAGCCCCAGCATTTT. Translated, it gives CASRDRGRSGNQPQHF. The variable domain in full, with the rest retrieved from reference TRBV19 and TRBJ1-5, is DGGITQSPKYLFRKEGQNVTLSCEQNLNHDAMYWYRQDPGQGLRLIYYSQIVNDFQKGDIAEGYSVSREKKESFPLTVTSAQKNPTAFYLCASRDRGRSGNQPQHFGDGTRLSIL.

The chain carries TRBV6-1 and TRBJ1-5, with D unclear. V was cut by 0 bases and J by 6 bases, with 6 bases left in between. CDR3 size: 13 residues. The V gene's germline CDR1 is MNHNS and CDR2 SASEGT. The CDR3 here is CASSEALVQPQHF. CDR3 coding DNA: TGTGCCAGCAGTGAAGCCCTTGTTCAGCCCCAGCATTTT.

This clone has a single count. The chain carries TRBV28 and TRBJ2-7; TRBD2 matches 12 bases. The germline CDR1 and CDR2 sequences are MDHEN and SYDVKM. The CDR3 is 21 residues long. Trimming removed 5 bases from V and 4 bases from J; junction bases left unmatched: 24. The CDR3 spells CASSVTFPGLAGHGVDYEQYF. Here the CDR3 DNA reads TGTGCCAGCAGTGTTACTTTCCCCGGACTAGCGGGACACGGTGTTGATTACGAGCAGTACTTC. The variable domain in full, with the rest retrieved from reference TRBV28 and TRBJ2-7, is DVKVTQSSRYLVKRTGEKVFLECVQDMDHENMFWYRQDPGLGLRLIYFSYDVKMKEKGDIPEGYSVSREKKERFSLILESASTNQTSMYLCASSVTFPGLAGHGVDYEQYFGPGTRLTVT.

This clone was seen once. This rearrangement joins TRBV28 to TRBJ2-1, with 8 nucleotides matching TRBD2. Germline lookup yields CDR1 MDHEN and CDR2 SYDVKM. CDR3 length: 14 amino acids. J lost 8 bases, V lost 6 bases, and 9 bases had no gene match. CDR3 loop: CASSPGLAGDEQFF. The CDR3, as DNA: TGTGCCAGCAGCCCCGGACTAGCTGGAGATGAGCAGTTCTTC.

The chain carries TRBV5-1 and TRBJ2-3; D is perhaps TRBD1 (6 bases). There are 14 residues in the CDR3. The germline V gene encodes CDR1 SGHRS and CDR2 YFSETQ. Trimming pared 4 bases from V and 5 bases from J, leaving 14 bases between. DNA of the CDR3: TGCGCCAGCAGCGGGGGCAGCTGGAGAGATACGCAGTATTTT. Its protein is CASSGGSWRDTQYF.

The rearrangement uses TRBV9 and TRBJ2-1; 7 bases line up with TRBD2. Germline-derived CDR1 and CDR2 are SGDLS and YYNGEE. The J segment lost 9 bases and the V segment lost 0 bases, leaving 3 bases of the junction unmatched. This CDR3 region has 13 residues. The CDR3 sequence is CASSVDREVEQFF. Here the CDR3 DNA reads TGTGCCAGCAGCGTAGATCGGGAGGTTGAGCAGTTCTTC.

The chain carries TRBV6-5 and TRBJ2-3; a possible D gene is TRBD1 (6 bases). The CDR3 has 15 residues. Trimming left V 1 base short and J 10 bases short, with 18 bases between. Germline values: CDR1 MNHEY, CDR2 SVGAGI. CDR3 in amino acids: CASSYYRTTTGAQYF. Written as DNA, the CDR3 is TGTGCCAGCAGTTACTACCGGACAACGACAGGTGCGCAGTATTTT.

In its sample, this clone was seen many times. The chain is built from TRBV2 and TRBJ1-2; 9 bases map to TRBD1. CDR1 and CDR2 from the germline V gene are SNHLY and FYNNEI. V was clipped by 5 bases and J by 4 bases; unmatched bases: 5. There are 14 residues in the CDR3. The CDR3, as DNA: TGTGCCAGCAGTCCTACAGGGGGCGGCTATGGCTACACCTTC. This codes for CASSPTGGGYGYTF.

The chain couples TRBV2 to TRBJ2-5; TRBD2 might be the D (6 bases). The V gene's germline CDR1 is SNHLY and CDR2 FYNNEI. V was trimmed by 6 bases and J by 0 bases, leaving 17 bases between them. CDR3 size: 16 residues. CDR3 bases: TGTGCCAGCAGCAGAACCGGGACTGTGAACCAAGAGACCCAGTACTTC. Translated, it gives CASSRTGTVNQETQYF.

The V gene is TRBV5-1, the J gene TRBJ2-7; D is unresolved. CDR3 length equals 17 residues. V was cut by 0 bases and J by 0 bases, with 16 bases left in between. Per germline, CDR1 SGHRS and CDR2 YFSETQ. CDR3 sequence: CASSLAWSSSSSYEQYF. The CDR3 bases are TGCGCCAGCAGCTTGGCCTGGAGCTCTTCGAGCTCCTACGAGCAGTACTTC. The full variable domain, rest sourced from reference TRBV5-1 and TRBJ2-7, is KAGVTQTPRYLIKTRGQQVTLSCSPISGHRSVSWYQQTPGQGLQFLFEYFSETQRNKGNFPGRFSGRQFSNSRSEMNVSTLELGDSALYLCASSLAWSSSSSYEQYFGPGTRLTVT.

In DNA, the CDR3 is TGTGCCAGCAGCTCCGGACTAGGGGGAGGTAGGAATGAGCAGTTCTTC. Translation: CASSSGLGGGRNEQFF. The rearrangement uses TRBV7-2 and TRBJ2-1, with D perhaps matching TRBD2 (7 bases). Germline V gene sequence: CDR1 SGHTA, CDR2 FQGNSA. The CDR3 is 16 residues long. V lost 4 bases to trimming and J lost 7 bases, with 20 bases between them.

The J gene is TRBJ2-3, the V gene TRBV7-2, with TRBD2 matching 9 bases. With 4 bases clipped from V and 14 bases from J, the junction kept 13 bases outside the gene matches. Germline CDR1 reads SGHTA; CDR2 reads FQGNSA. The CDR3 is 14 amino acids. CDR3 nucleotides: TGTGCCAGCAGCTCAACAAGGGTAGCGGGAGTCGGGTATTTT. Protein product: CASSSTRVAGVGYF.

The chain is built from TRBV19 and TRBJ2-1; D perhaps matches TRBD2 (5 bases). Germline CDR1 LNHDA, CDR2 SQIVND (reference sequence). The CDR3 contains 17 residues. Trimming took off 5 bases at V and 5 bases at J, with 22 bases between the two ends. The CDR3 is CASSSPQGLLLDNEQFF. The CDR3 DNA follows: TGTGCCAGTAGTTCCCCCCAAGGACTCCTTCTAGACAATGAGCAGTTCTTC. The full variable domain, with the rest looked up from reference TRBV19 and TRBJ2-1, is DGGITQSPKYLFRKEGQNVTLSCEQNLNHDAMYWYRQDPGQGLRLIYYSQIVNDFQKGDIAEGYSVSREKKESFPLTVTSAQKNPTAFYLCASSSPQGLLLDNEQFFGPGTRLTVL.

V and J are TRBV7-3 and TRBJ2-2; 9 bases agree with TRBD2. Germline lookup yields CDR1 SGHTA and CDR2 FQGTGA. CDR3 length: 16 residues. V was pared by 5 bases and J by 4 bases, with 8 bases of the junction left unmatched. The CDR3 nucleotides are TGTGCCAGCAGCCCTCCCGGCGGGAGGGGCACCGGGGAGCTGTTTTTT. Protein sequence: CASSPPGGRGTGELFF.

The chain carries TRBV25-1 and TRBJ1-5, with 8 positions matching TRBD1. The CDR3 has 15 residues. J gave up 7 bases and V 7 bases, and 12 bases lay outside the gene matches. Germline assignment: CDR1 MGHDK and CDR2 SYGVNS. DNA for the CDR3: TGTGCCAGCACCCGCCTGGGGACAGGCCGGCAGCCCCAGCATTTT. Amino acid sequence: CASTRLGTGRQPQHF.

This clone was observed a single time. This chain connects TRBV4-3 to TRBJ2-1; no definite D call. The CDR3 is 15 amino acids. Germline V gene sequence: CDR1 LGHNA, CDR2 YSLEER. With 0 bases removed from V and 0 bases from J, the gap between germline ends came to 6 bases. CDR3 residues: CASSQEAFSYNEQFF. The CDR3 DNA follows: TGCGCCAGCAGCCAAGAAGCATTCTCCTACAATGAGCAGTTCTTC.

The chain uses TRBV5-1 and TRBJ1-5; 9 nucleotides line up with TRBD1. Looked up from germline, CDR1 is SGHRS and CDR2 is YFSETQ. Trimming cost V 4 bases and J 3 bases; bases outside gene matches: 11. There are 17 residues in the CDR3. The CDR3 sequence: CASSISRDRVFNQPQHF. As DNA, the CDR3 is TGCGCCAGCAGCATAAGCCGGGACAGGGTATTCAATCAGCCCCAGCATTTT.

The chain recombines TRBV27 with TRBJ2-7, with 12 positions matching TRBD2. This CDR3 has 19 amino acids. V was clipped by 6 bases and J by 3 bases; unmatched bases: 18. Germline loops: CDR1 MNHEY, CDR2 SMNVEV (reference sequence). CDR3 bases: TGTGCCAGCAGCCATGAGGTGGAGGCAACTAGCGGGAGGTTCTACGAGCAGTACTTC. Translation gives CASSHEVEATSGRFYEQYF.

The chain carries TRBV2 and TRBJ2-2; TRBD2 aligns across 14 bases. This CDR3 spans 17 amino acids. V gave up 5 bases and J gave up 6 bases; unmatched junction bases: 8. Germline V gene sequence: CDR1 SNHLY, CDR2 FYNNEI. The CDR3 here is CASSLTSGRAGAGELFF. The CDR3 nucleotides are TGTGCCAGCAGTCTGACTAGCGGGAGGGCCGGGGCCGGGGAGCTGTTTTTT.

The chain is built from TRBV27 and TRBJ2-1; TRBD2 matches 11 bases. Per germline, CDR1 MNHEY and CDR2 SMNVEV (reference sequence). V was pared by 4 bases and J by 4 bases, with 18 bases of the junction left unmatched. This CDR3 region has 20 residues. CDR3 amino acids: CASSSRLAGTLGRKYNEQFF. Written as DNA, the CDR3 is TGTGCCAGCAGTTCCCGACTAGCGGGGACTTTGGGGCGGAAATACAATGAGCAGTTCTTC.

This clone is a singleton in its sample. V usage is TRBV5-1 and J usage is TRBJ1-2, with 7 bases matching TRBD1. CDR3 length equals 12 residues. Trimming cost V 3 bases and J 8 bases; bases outside gene matches: 4. The germline CDR1 and CDR2 sequences are SGHRS and YFSETQ. DNA of the CDR3: TGCGCCAGCAGCTCCGGACAGGCAGGCTACACCTTC. Its translation: CASSSGQAGYTF.

This chain links TRBV6-7 with TRBJ2-7; perhaps TRBD2 as D (6 bases). TRBV6-7 is given ORF status, its function remaining uncertain. V lost 7 bases and J lost 6, with 22 bases in between. The CDR3 is made up of 15 amino acids. The CDR3, as DNA: TGTGCCAGCATGCCATCTCCGGCGGGACCCTGCGAGCAGTACTTC. Protein sequence: CASMPSPAGPCEQYF.

The sample holds one count of this clone. The V and J genes are TRBV7-2 and TRBJ1-2; D gene uncertain. The CDR3 has 13 residues. V lost 6 bases, J lost 2 bases, and 10 bases lay in between. CDR1 is SGHTA, CDR2 FQGNSA, per germline. CDR3 DNA sequence: TGTGCCAGCAGTCTTGCCAGGAACTATGGCTACACCTTC. This gives the protein CASSLARNYGYTF.

This sequence joins TRBV9 and TRBJ1-2, with 11 bases aligning to TRBD1. The V gene end was trimmed by 0 bases and the J gene end by 8 bases; junction bases not matched to a gene: 9. Per the germline V gene, CDR1 is SGDLS and CDR2 is YYNGEE. There are 16 residues in the CDR3. The CDR3 reads CASSVGPGQGADGYTF. DNA of the CDR3: TGTGCCAGCAGCGTAGGTCCCGGACAGGGGGCGGACGGCTACACCTTC.

CDR3 nucleotides: TGCGCCAGCAGCTTCAATCTAGAATGGTACACTGAAGCTTTCTTT. Translation gives CASSFNLEWYTEAFF. This sequence joins TRBV5-1 and TRBJ1-1; D not resolved. Looked up from germline, CDR1 is SGHRS and CDR2 is YFSETQ. Trimming took off 2 bases at V and 3 bases at J, with 14 bases between the two ends. CDR3 length equals 15 residues.